The sequence of this T cell receptor (beta chain) was determined in a study of human T cells and chemical hapten exposure. In the study overall: Skin of the upper inner arm, around 2 cm by around 2 cm, received 2% DPC for sensitization.

TCRdb re-called the RACE reads through MiXCR, storing one row per CDR3 protein. The table records 65,000 to 100,000 distinct CDR3 sequences, more than 6.5% of them present only once. In this sample, this clonotype turned up many times. The time point denotes: patch test 2, 6 weeks after DPC sensitization. Stated treatment: therapeutic diphenylcyclopropenone sensitization with weekly scalp DPC. Suited to DPC and affected by alopecia, the donors ranged from 18 to 70 years old. The template was total RNA from unfractionated whole blood. The starting material was whole blood, obtained in connection with sensitization to the hapten diphenylcyclopropenone (DPC). The sequence was obtained from a woman aged 30 to 39 with alopecia areata. Some clones in this sample may be carry-over from other donors' samples.

The CDR3: CASSPRDRVVNTEAFF. CDR3 nucleotide sequence: TGTGCCAGCAGCCCACGGGACAGGGTTGTGAACACTGAAGCTTTCTTT. The chain recombines TRBV7-9 with TRBJ1-1, with 9 positions matching TRBD1. Trimming cost V 5 bases and J 0 bases; bases outside gene matches: 7. CDR1 and CDR2 from the germline V gene are SEHNR and FQNEAQ (reference sequence). This CDR3 is 16 amino acids long.